This TCR beta chain comes out of a study of vaccination effects on CD4 cells after COVID-19. The data were produced by immunoSEQ multiplex PCR, yet TCRdb's version contains in-frame clones alone and is incomplete. The sample yields over 50,000 clones, around four fifths seen once. Within the ViraFEST assay, antigen-specific CD4+ T cells underwent expansion with viral peptide pools prior to sequencing. Once cultured for approximately 10 days, the cells underwent separation to obtain CD4+ T cells. Every participant took two doses of the BNT162b2 or mRNA-1273 vaccine. As to this clone: The antigen remains unidentified.

This receptor was taken from a human donor who received a COVID-19 vaccine. Here the sequenced sample was CD4+ T cells from PBMCs cultured with HCoV-229E spike peptides, taken after COVID-19 vaccination.

CDR3 sequence (DNA): TGCGCCAGCAGCAGGGGACAGTCCGATAATGAAAAACTGTTTTTT. Amino acids: CASSRGQSDNEKLFF. The V gene is TRBV5-1, the J gene TRBJ1-4; 7 bases map to TRBD1. The length of the CDR3 is 15 residues. Germline-derived CDR1 and CDR2 are SGHRS and YFSETQ. V lost 4 bases and J lost 4; bases outside the gene matches: 7.